This record concerns one T cell receptor (beta chain) sequence. This CDR3 comprises 14 residues. V shed 6 bases, J shed 5 bases, and the junction held 8 bases outside the gene matches. Germline V CDR1 and CDR2: SGHRS, YFSETQ. TCRdb itself ran the RT-PCR reads through MiXCR, one entry per CDR3 protein. The sample records more than 550,000 distinct CDR3 sequences, 12% to 15% being singletons. The V call is TRBV5-1, the J call TRBJ2-5; 9 nucleotides align to TRBD1. This receptor was identified in a female donor in good health, serving as a healthy control. Sequences were obtained from memory CD4+ T cells from blood. CDR3 bases: TGCGCCAGCAAAAAACAGGGGGCCACGGAGACCCAGTACTTC. Translation gives CASKKQGATETQYF.